These T cell receptor beta chains were read from a single sample in a study of cytomegalovirus exposure and HLA in healthy donors. The method was immunoSEQ multiplex PCR; TCRdb's version includes in-frame clones alone and lacks a portion of them. Of around 130,000 clones in the sample, approximately 72% were seen once. The specimen sequenced was PBMCs. The receptor source for this set is a woman aged 55-69 years in good health and CMV-seronegative. Both conserved end residues are trimmed from each CDR3.

J: TRBJ2-2
V: TRBV29-1
CDR3: SVVSSGFSGELF

J: TRBJ2-5
V: TRBV6-6
CDR3: ASSSGLAGLQETQY

J: TRBJ2-3
V: TRBV9
CDR3: ASSVKGGDTQY

J: TRBJ1-1
V: TRBV2
CDR3: ASSEGSWPEEAF

J: TRBJ2-3
V: TRBV29-1
CDR3: SVSSTGTTDTQY

J: TRBJ2-7
V: TRBV11-2
CDR3: ASSPRRDSRSYEQY

J: TRBJ2-4
V: TRBV9
CDR3: ASSALPGQQNIQY

J: TRBJ2-5
V: TRBV16
CDR3: ASSQGTSGFQQY

J: TRBJ1-6
V: TRBV5-1
CDR3: ASSEGGLNSPLH

J: TRBJ2-7
V: TRBV9
CDR3: ASSVGASGSYEQY

J: TRBJ2-7
V: TRBV4-2
CDR3: ASSQTRAGGSYEQY

J: TRBJ2-1
V: TRBV9
CDR3: ASSVELRAGGGNEQF

J: TRBJ2-5
V: TRBV4-3
CDR3: ASSQEIGRKETQY

J: TRBJ2-5
V: TRBV7-9
CDR3: ASSLGPPQEQY

J: .
V: TRBV25-1
CDR3: ASSESSYEQY